This T cell receptor beta chain was sequenced during a study of cytomegalovirus exposure and HLA in healthy donors. Concerning this clone itself: Its antigen is unknown.

The primer mix had 60 Vbeta and 13 Jbeta primers. Produced via immunoSEQ multiplex PCR; TCRdb's table is partial and in-frame only. The sample totals around 100,000 clones. The study's findings and limits: Being productive about 87% or about 30% of the time was typical of most TCR beta V segments in an earlier analysis. In a later analysis, an Asian-associated ancestry cluster reportedly showed fewer N-insertions than the roughly 730-donor mean. In a later analysis, HLA-associated beta chains showed higher expansion and lower generation probabilities than comparable chains. Links to common viral pathogens appeared, in a later analysis, for several of the most significant clusters.

CDR3 length equals 11 residues. Trimming pared 1 base from V and 10 bases from J, leaving 7 bases between. Germline lookup yields CDR1 GTSNPN and CDR2 SVGIG (reference sequence). The sequence was obtained from a man aged 45-65 years in good health and CMV-seronegative. The specimen was PBMCs. The chain has TRBV30 and TRBJ2-2; D not certain. CDR3 loop: CAWSEQLELFF. The CDR3 DNA reads as TGTGCCTGGAGTGAACAGTTGGAGCTGTTTTTT.